Listed below are T cell receptor beta chains from one sample, sequenced in a study of T cells in narcolepsy. This table comes from immunoSEQ multiplex PCR, and its TCRdb copy is limited to in-frame clones, with some not included. The sample shows around 15,000 clones, roughly 85% of them seen only once. The source material was memory (CD45RA-) CD4+ T cells from blood. Receptor source: a human donor in good health. Both conserved end residues are part of each CDR3. The D gene is left open where the match is weak. Expanded clones are given a class, and other clones once, few, many or no size at all.

>TRBJ2-2|TRBV6-1|.|TRBD1
TGTGCCAGCTTGTCAGGGGGATTGAACACCGGGGAGCTGTTTTTT
CASLSGGLNTGELFF
>TRBJ1-3|TRBV30|.|.
TGTGCCTGGAGTCCCATAGAGGGAAACACCATATATTTT
CAWSPIEGNTIYF
>TRBJ1-1|TRBV19|.|.
TGTGCCAGTAATCCCACTCTGGGGGGGATGAACACTGAAGCTTTCTTT
CASNPTLGGMNTEAFF
>TRBJ1-6|TRBV10-2|medium-sized|.
TGCGCCAGCAGTGAGATTGGCTCACCCCTCCACTTT
CASSEIGSPLHF
>TRBJ2-1|TRBV6-1|.|.
TGTGCCAGCGGGCCAGGGGAAGGGTTCTACAATGAGCAGTTCTTC
CASGPGEGFYNEQFF
>TRBJ2-5|TRBV11-2|.|.
TGTGCCAGCAGCGGGGGCAACCGAGAGACCCAGTACTTC
CASSGGNRETQYF
>TRBJ2-4|TRBV2|.|.
TGTGCCAGCAGAGTAGGGCTAGCCGGGGCCAAAAACATTCAGTACTTC
CASRVGLAGAKNIQYF
>TRBJ1-3|TRBV2|.|TRBD1
TGTGCCAGCAGGTCCGGGACAGCCGGAAACACCATATATTTT
CASRSGTAGNTIYF
>TRBJ2-3|TRBV4-3|.|.
TGCGCCAGCAGCCAAGATAGGCAGCTCGCGGATACGCAGTATTTT
CASSQDRQLADTQYF
>TRBJ1-1|TRBV27|.|.
TGTGCCAGCAGTTTATCGAGGGTGAACACTGAAGCTTTCTTT
CASSLSRVNTEAFF
>TRBJ2-3|TRBV30|.|TRBD2
TGTGCCTGGAGTGCAAAGACTAGCGGGGGGGGAAATACGCAGTATTTT
CAWSAKTSGGGNTQYF
>TRBJ1-1|TRBV7-8|.|TRBD1
TGTGCCAGCAGCTTGGGACAGGGAGCTTTCTTT
CASSLGQGAFF
>TRBJ1-6|TRBV7-2|.|TRBD1
TGTGCCAGCAGCCCGGGACAGATTAATTCACCCCTCCACTTT
CASSPGQINSPLHF
>TRBJ2-7|TRBV2|.|.
TGTGCCAGTGGGGTGACAGGCCTACCCTACGAGCAGTACTTC
CASGVTGLPYEQYF
>TRBJ1-1|TRBV6-1|.|.
TGTGCCAGCAGTGAAGAAGCAGGGCGAGCTTTCTTT
CASSEEAGRAFF
>TRBJ2-7|TRBV5-1|few|TRBD1
TGCGCCAGCAGCTTAAGACAGGGGGTCCACGAGCAGTACTTC
CASSLRQGVHEQYF
>TRBJ1-1|TRBV19|.|.
TGTGCCAGTAGTACCCAAGGGGGGGCGCTTGTTGAAGCTTTCTTT
CASSTQGGALVEAFF
>TRBJ2-1|TRBV7-2|.|.
TGTGCCAGCAGCCCCCGGTTTGGGAATGAGCAGTTCTTC
CASSPRFGNEQFF
>TRBJ1-2|TRBV19|.|TRBD1
TGTGCCAGTAGTATAAGGACAGGGCCGTTCGGCTACACCTTC
CASSIRTGPFGYTF
>TRBJ2-1|TRBV5-8|.|TRBD2
TGTGCCAGCAGCAAAAGACTAGCGGGCGCCGGTGAGCAGTTCTTC
CASSKRLAGAGEQFF
>TRBJ2-3|TRBV19|.|TRBD2
TGTGCCAGTAGTATATCTAGCGGGAAGGCAGATACGCAGTATTTT
CASSISSGKADTQYF
>TRBJ1-2|TRBV2|.|.
TGTGCCAGCAGTGTTCGACGGACGGATAATGGCTACACCTTC
CASSVRRTDNGYTF
>TRBJ2-7|TRBV5-1|.|TRBD2
TGCGCCAGCAGCTTGGAGGGGACTAGCTACTACGAGCAGTACTTC
CASSLEGTSYYEQYF
>TRBJ1-5|TRBV11-2|.|.
TGTGCCAGCAGCTTAGGGGCGTGGGGGAGCAATCAGCCCCAGCATTTT
CASSLGAWGSNQPQHF
>TRBJ1-1|TRBV6-1|.|.
TGTGCCAGCAGCCCCCCCCAGGGGTTGACTGAAGCTTTCTTT
CASSPPQGLTEAFF
>TRBJ1-4|TRBV4-1|.|.
TGCGCCAGCAGCCAAGAGAATCTGTCGGGGGAAAAACTGTTTTTT
CASSQENLSGEKLFF
>TRBJ1-1|TRBV30|.|.
TGTGCCTGGAGTGGGGGGGGTCTATCCGGGCCTATGAACACTGAAGCTTTCTTT
CAWSGGGLSGPMNTEAFF
>TRBJ1-3|TRBV5-6|.|.
TGTGCCAGCAGCTTGGACAGGGGAAACACCATATATTTT
CASSLDRGNTIYF
>TRBJ2-7|TRBV10-3|few|.
TGTGCCATCAGGGTGTCATCCGAGCAGTACTTC
CAIRVSSEQYF
>TRBJ1-3|TRBV6-5|medium-sized|.
TGTGCCACCTCCGAGACACACTCTGGAAACACCATATATTTT
CATSETHSGNTIYF
>TRBJ2-7|TRBV6-1|.|.
TGTGCCAGCAGTGAAGAAAAGAAGGGAAGGGTGTCCTACGAGCAGTACTTC
CASSEEKKGRVSYEQYF
>TRBJ1-1|TRBV4-1|.|TRBD1
TGCGCCAGCAGCCAAGCCAGGGACAGGGGGCGCCGGGACACTGAAGCTTTCTTT
CASSQARDRGRRDTEAFF
>TRBJ1-3|TRBV6-5|.|.
TGTGCCAGCAGTCGGGGGCCCAGCTCTGGAAACACCATATATTTT
CASSRGPSSGNTIYF
>TRBJ1-5|TRBV6-1|few|.
TGTGCCAGCAGTGGAAAAACAGGGATTCGGGATCAGCCCCAGCATTTT
CASSGKTGIRDQPQHF
>TRBJ1-2|TRBV7-2|.|.
TGTGCCAGCAGCCCGGGGGGGCGCTATGGCTACACCTTC
CASSPGGRYGYTF
>TRBJ2-3|TRBV6-5|few|TRBD2
TGTGCCAGCAGTTACTCGGGGCGGGGGGGCACAGATACGCAGTATTTT
CASSYSGRGGTDTQYF
>TRBJ1-6|TRBV19|once|.
TGTGCCAGTAGTGTAAAAAGAGAAACAGGGCTTGGACCCCTCCACTTT
CASSVKRETGLGPLHF
>TRBJ2-7|TRBV6-1|.|TRBD1
TGTGCCAGCATTCGAGGGCAGGGGGCCGAGCAGTACTTC
CASIRGQGAEQYF
>TRBJ2-7|TRBV16|.|TRBD2
TGTGCCAGCAGCCCTTACCCGGGACTAGCGGATAGCTCCTACGAGCAGTACTTC
CASSPYPGLADSSYEQYF
>TRBJ1-2|TRBV5-1|few|.
TGCGCCAGCAGCTTGGAGCGCGGCAACTATGGCTACACCTTC
CASSLERGNYGYTF
>TRBJ1-4|TRBV4-3|few|.
TGCGCCAGCAGCCAAGTTGATTTGGTGACAGTTGAAAAACTGTTTTTT
CASSQVDLVTVEKLFF
>TRBJ2-4|TRBV2|.|.
TGTGCCAGCAGTGAATCGGCGGCAGCTGAACCCAAAAACATTCAGTACTTC
CASSESAAAEPKNIQYF
>TRBJ1-2|TRBV5-4|.|TRBD1
TGTGCCAGCAGCCTACTCGGACAGGGGCATGGCTACACCTTC
CASSLLGQGHGYTF
>TRBJ1-1|TRBV19|.|.
TGTGCCAGTAATTCAAGGGAGAACACTGAAGCTTTCTTT
CASNSRENTEAFF
>TRBJ1-6|TRBV7-2|.|.
TGTGCCAGCAGCTTAACACCCGCCAGTCGCTCTTCACCCCTCCACTTT
CASSLTPASRSSPLHF
>TRBJ2-7|TRBV5-6|.|.
TGTGCCAGCAGCTTGGGGGAGCTAAGGTTGGGCTCCTACGAGCAGTACTTC
CASSLGELRLGSYEQYF
>TRBJ2-1|TRBV6-1|.|.
TGTGCCAGCAGTCGCATCTCCGTTACCTACAATGAGCAGTTCTTC
CASSRISVTYNEQFF
>TRBJ2-4|TRBV2|.|.
TGTGCCAGCAGCCTGAGGACCGGATCGGACAAAAACATTCAGTACTTC
CASSLRTGSDKNIQYF
>TRBJ2-7|TRBV19|.|.
TGTGCCAGTAGTGAAAACAGGGTTGGCGAGCAGTACTTC
CASSENRVGEQYF
>TRBJ1-3|TRBV6-1|.|.
TGTGCCAGCAGTGACAGGTCTGTCTCTGGAAACACCATATATTTT
CASSDRSVSGNTIYF
>TRBJ2-1|TRBV12-5|.|.
TGTGCTAGTGGTTTGTTTGTAGAGCAGTTCTTC
CASGLFVEQFF
>TRBJ2-5|TRBV5-1|.|TRBD2
TGCGCCAGCAGCTTGGTGGGGGGAGGGCCAGAAGTGACCCAGTACTTC
CASSLVGGGPEVTQYF
>TRBJ1-2|TRBV19|.|TRBD1
TGTGCCAGTAGTACCACCGGGACAGCCAACTATGGCTACACCTTC
CASSTTGTANYGYTF
>TRBJ1-6|TRBV19|.|.
TGTGCCAGTTCAGGGGACAATTCACCCCTCCACTTT
CASSGDNSPLHF
>TRBJ1-2|TRBV5-5|.|TRBD1
TGTGCCAGCAGTCGCGGGGACAGGGTCCGCGGCTACACCTTC
CASSRGDRVRGYTF
>TRBJ1-2|TRBV30|.|.
TGTGCCTGGAGTAAGGCAGCTAACTATGGCTACACCTTC
CAWSKAANYGYTF